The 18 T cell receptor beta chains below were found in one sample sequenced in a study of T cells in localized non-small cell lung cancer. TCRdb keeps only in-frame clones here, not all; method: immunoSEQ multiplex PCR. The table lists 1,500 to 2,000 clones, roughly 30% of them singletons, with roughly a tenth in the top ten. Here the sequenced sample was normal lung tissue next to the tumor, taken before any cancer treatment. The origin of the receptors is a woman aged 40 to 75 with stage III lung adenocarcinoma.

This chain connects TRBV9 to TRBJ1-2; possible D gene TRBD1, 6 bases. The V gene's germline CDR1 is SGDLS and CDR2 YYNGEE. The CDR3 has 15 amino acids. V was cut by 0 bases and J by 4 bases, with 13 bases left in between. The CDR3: CASSVAGDVSYGYTF. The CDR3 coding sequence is TGTGCCAGCAGCGTAGCAGGGGACGTTTCCTATGGCTACACCTTC.

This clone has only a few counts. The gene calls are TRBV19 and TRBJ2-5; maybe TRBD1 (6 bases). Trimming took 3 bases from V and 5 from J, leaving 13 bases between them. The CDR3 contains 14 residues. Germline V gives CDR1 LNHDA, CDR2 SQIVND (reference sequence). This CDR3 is CASSMATGMETQYF. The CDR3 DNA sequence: TGTGCCAGTAGTATGGCAACAGGGATGGAGACCCAGTACTTC.

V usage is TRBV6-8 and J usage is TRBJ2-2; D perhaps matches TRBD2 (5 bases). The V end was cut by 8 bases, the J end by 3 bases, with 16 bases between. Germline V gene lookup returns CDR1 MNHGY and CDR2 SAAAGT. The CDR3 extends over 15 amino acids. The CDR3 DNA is TGTGCCAGCCCCTTGGCAGACGGGGACACCGGGGAGCTGTTTTTT. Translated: CASPLADGDTGELFF.

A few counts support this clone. CDR3 in DNA: TGTGCCAGCAGTCCTCTAGCGGGAGGGGGCGTACGCACAGATACGCAGTATTTT. This encodes CASSPLAGGGVRTDTQYF. The rearrangement links TRBV28 to TRBJ2-3, with TRBD2 matching 12 bases. Germline CDR1 reads MDHEN; CDR2 reads SYDVKM. V was clipped by 5 bases and J by 1 base; unmatched bases: 10. The CDR3 totals 18 residues. Full variable domain (outside the CDR3, taken from reference TRBV28 and TRBJ2-3): DVKVTQSSRYLVKRTGEKVFLECVQDMDHENMFWYRQDPGLGLRLIYFSYDVKMKEKGDIPEGYSVSREKKERFSLILESASTNQTSMYLCASSPLAGGGVRTDTQYFGPGTRLTVL.

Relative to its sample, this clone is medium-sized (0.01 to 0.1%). The CDR3 bases are TGTGCTTCTACCATGGGGACAGCCTACAATGAGCAGTTCTTC. It encodes CASTMGTAYNEQFF. The chain carries TRBV12-2 and TRBJ2-1; the table gives TRBD1 as D, unverified against the DNA. TRBV12-2 is reported as a pseudogene. There are 14 residues in the CDR3.

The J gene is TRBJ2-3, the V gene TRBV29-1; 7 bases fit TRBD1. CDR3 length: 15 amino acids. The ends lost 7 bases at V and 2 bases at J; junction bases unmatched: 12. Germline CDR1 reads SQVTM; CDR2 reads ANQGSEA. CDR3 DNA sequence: TGCAGCGCTGATACCTTAGGACAGGACACAGATACGCAGTATTTT. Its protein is CSADTLGQDTDTQYF.

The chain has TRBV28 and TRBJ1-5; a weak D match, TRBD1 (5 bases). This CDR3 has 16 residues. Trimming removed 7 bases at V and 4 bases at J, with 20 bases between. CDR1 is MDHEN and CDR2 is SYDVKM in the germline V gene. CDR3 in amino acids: CASISVSRGSNQPQHF. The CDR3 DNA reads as TGTGCCAGCATCTCCGTGTCCCGGGGGAGTAATCAGCCCCAGCATTTT.

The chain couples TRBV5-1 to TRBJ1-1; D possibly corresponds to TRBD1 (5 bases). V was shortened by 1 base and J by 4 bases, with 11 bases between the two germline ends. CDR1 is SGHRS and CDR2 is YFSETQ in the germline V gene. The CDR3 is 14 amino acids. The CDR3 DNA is TGCGCCAGCAGCTTGTTCCAGGGAGGCACTGAAGCTTTCTTT. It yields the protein CASSLFQGGTEAFF. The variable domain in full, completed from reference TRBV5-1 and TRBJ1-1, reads KAGVTQTPRYLIKTRGQQVTLSCSPISGHRSVSWYQQTPGQGLQFLFEYFSETQRNKGNFPGRFSGRQFSNSRSEMNVSTLELGDSALYLCASSLFQGGTEAFFGQGTRLTVV.

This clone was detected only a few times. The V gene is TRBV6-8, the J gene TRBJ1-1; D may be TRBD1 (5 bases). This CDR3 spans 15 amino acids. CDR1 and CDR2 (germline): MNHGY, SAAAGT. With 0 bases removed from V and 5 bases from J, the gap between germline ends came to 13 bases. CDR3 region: CASSYSGRERTEAFF. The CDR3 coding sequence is TGTGCCAGCAGTTACTCGGGCAGGGAACGGACTGAAGCTTTCTTT.

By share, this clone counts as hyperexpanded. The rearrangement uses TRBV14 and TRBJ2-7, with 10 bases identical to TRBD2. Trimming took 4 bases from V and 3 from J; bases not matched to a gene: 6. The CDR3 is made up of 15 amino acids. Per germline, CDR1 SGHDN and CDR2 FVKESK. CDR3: CASSPGLAANYEQYF. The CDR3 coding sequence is TGTGCCAGCAGCCCAGGACTAGCGGCGAACTACGAGCAGTACTTC.

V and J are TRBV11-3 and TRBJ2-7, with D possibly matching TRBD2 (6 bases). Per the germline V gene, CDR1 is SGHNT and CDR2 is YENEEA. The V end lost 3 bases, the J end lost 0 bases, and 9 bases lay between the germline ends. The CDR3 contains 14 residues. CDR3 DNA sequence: TGTGCCAGCAGCTTTTACGGGAGCTCCTACGAGCAGTACTTC. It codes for CASSFYGSSYEQYF.

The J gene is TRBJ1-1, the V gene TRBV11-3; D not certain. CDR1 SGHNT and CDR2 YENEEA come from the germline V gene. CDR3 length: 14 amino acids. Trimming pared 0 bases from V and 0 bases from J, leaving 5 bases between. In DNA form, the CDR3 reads TGTGCCAGCAGCTTAGAGGGGATGAACACTGAAGCTTTCTTT. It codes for CASSLEGMNTEAFF.

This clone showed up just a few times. The CDR3 sequence: CASSIDSSYEQYF. The DNA for the CDR3 is TGTGCCAGCAGTATAGACAGCTCCTACGAGCAGTACTTC. The V and J genes are TRBV6-8 and TRBJ2-7, with D possibly matching TRBD1 (5 bases). V was clipped by 5 bases and J by 0 bases, with 8 bases between them. The V gene's germline CDR1 is MNHGY and CDR2 SAAAGT. The CDR3 is 13 amino acids.

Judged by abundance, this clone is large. CDR3 in amino acids: CAWKNPGQGYTEAFF. For the CDR3, the DNA is TGTGCCTGGAAAAACCCGGGACAGGGGTACACTGAAGCTTTCTTT. The genes are TRBV30 and TRBJ1-1, with TRBD1 matching 10 bases. The germline V gene encodes CDR1 GTSNPN and CDR2 SVGIG (reference sequence). The junction had 8 bases not matched to a gene; V was cut back by 4 bases and J by 3 bases. This CDR3 has 15 amino acids.

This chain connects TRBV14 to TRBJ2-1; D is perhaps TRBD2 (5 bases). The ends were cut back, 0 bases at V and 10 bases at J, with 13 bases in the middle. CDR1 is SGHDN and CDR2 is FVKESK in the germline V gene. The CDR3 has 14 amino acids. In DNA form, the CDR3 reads TGTGCCAGCAGCCAAGACTGGGGAGCGCGGGAGCAGTTCTTC. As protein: CASSQDWGAREQFF.

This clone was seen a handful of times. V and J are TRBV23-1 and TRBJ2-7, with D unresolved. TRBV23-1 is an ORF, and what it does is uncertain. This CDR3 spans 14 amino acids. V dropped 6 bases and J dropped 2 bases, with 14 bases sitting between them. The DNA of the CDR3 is TGCGCCAGCAGCTTGAAAGGGTTTGCCTACGAGCAGTACTTC. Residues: CASSLKGFAYEQYF.

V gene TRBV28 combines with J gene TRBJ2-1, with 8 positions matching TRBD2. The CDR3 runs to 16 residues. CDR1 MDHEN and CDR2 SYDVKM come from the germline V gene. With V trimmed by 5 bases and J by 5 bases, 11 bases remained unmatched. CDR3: CASSTPGAGDNNEQFF. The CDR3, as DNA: TGTGCCAGCAGTACCCCGGGAGCGGGAGACAACAATGAGCAGTTCTTC. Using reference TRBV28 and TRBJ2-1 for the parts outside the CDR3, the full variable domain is DVKVTQSSRYLVKRTGEKVFLECVQDMDHENMFWYRQDPGLGLRLIYFSYDVKMKEKGDIPEGYSVSREKKERFSLILESASTNQTSMYLCASSTPGAGDNNEQFFGPGTRLTVL.

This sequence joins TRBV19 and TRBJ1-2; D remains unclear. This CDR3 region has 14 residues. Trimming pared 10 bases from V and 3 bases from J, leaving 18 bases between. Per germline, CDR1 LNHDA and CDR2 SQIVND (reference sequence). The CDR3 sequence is CATTNGFSDYGYTF. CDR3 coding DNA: TGTGCCACCACGAATGGGTTCTCGGACTATGGCTACACCTTC.